This TCR beta chain was found in a study of blood T cells in healthy people across ages (dated by TCRdb to between 2015 and 2016). For the study in its entirety: In model experiments, template switching captured about one uniquely barcoded TCR beta cDNA molecule for every two T cells. Using deep sequencing normalized with unique cDNA molecular identifiers, the study measured how TCR beta repertoire diversity changes with age. Four age groups were formed from the donors: young (average 16 years), middle-aged (roughly 38), aged (roughly 59) and long-lived (less than 85). The study analyzed two additional independent replicas of 1 million unique cDNA reads from the same blood draw for two donors, one aged 18 to 30 and one aged 80 or older. To avoid experimental bias, donors of different ages were spread randomly across the sequencing lanes. General findings and caveats noted by the study authors: The percentage of naive T cells measured by flow cytometry correlated strongly with observed TCR beta diversity. Total diversity estimates from one million sequenced T cells were considered lower bounds and underestimates. Conclusive comparison of naive and antigen-experienced compartments was prevented by the profiling of bulk unsorted PBMCs. The CMV infection status of donors was not known, potentially confounding age-related changes in expanded clonotypes. The long-lived group showed more naive CD4+ T cells, fewer expanded clones and increased TCR diversity than the aged group, suggesting age selection. Observed TCR beta diversity per million T cells fell roughly linearly with age, and a significant reduction was already apparent by age about 38.

Donors were a few dozen systemically healthy Caucasian individuals from Russia aged roughly 6 to 90 years. Each donor gave roughly 11 milliliters of peripheral blood, drawn into EDTA-treated Vacutainer tubes. PBMCs were isolated by Ficoll-Paque density-gradient centrifugation, with at least 6 million obtained per sample. Total RNA was extracted from PBMCs with Trizol reagent, with at least 6 micrograms obtained per sample. For every donor, an aliquot of PBMCs went through flow cytometry to measure the percentages of naive CD45RAhigh/CD27high T cells. The library came from 5' RACE. The run used an Illumina HiSeq 2500. The second PCR ran for roughly 6 to 11 cycles and used a J-beta primer mix along with a sample-barcoded 5' primer. Each TCR beta cDNA molecule received a unique molecular identifier from a template-switch 5' adaptor carrying 12 random nucleotides. Each sample yielded at least 2.5 million CDR3-containing paired-end reads. First-strand cDNA synthesis was performed from all RNA using the Mint cDNA synthesis kit, with priming by a TRBC-specific oligonucleotide. Following uracil-DNA glycosylase treatment, all cDNA underwent a first 18-cycle PCR with the universal primers M1SS and BC2_uni_R. Per the source publication's procedure: For normalization, 1 million high-quality reads, each with a distinct molecular identifier, were randomly selected from each sample. Instead of being binned into consensus sequences, reads with shared molecular identifiers were discarded. MiTCR, with a Q25 quality threshold and the strictest error-elimination algorithm, was used for CDR3 identification, clonotype clustering and error correction. A nonparametric unseen species model with Euler transformation was used to estimate lower-bound total TCR beta diversity. TCRdb ran its own pipeline on the public reads, namely fastp trimming at Q25 and MiXCR clone calling, and kept in-frame beta chains. Each entry merges the rows of one CDR3 protein and shows their most common DNA and genes. The V and J calls come from TCRdb's annotation, not from the publication. Within this sample are under 2,000,000 distinct CDR3 sequences, with roughly 49% of them counted one time only. Of the sample, approximately 2.1% is held by the ten largest clones.

Trimming removed 4 bases from V and 1 base from J, leaving 22 bases between the germline ends. CDR1 SQVTM and CDR2 ANQGSEA were looked up in the germline V gene. Taken from cysteine to phenylalanine, the CDR3 has 17 residues. Of the read, only the CDR3 DNA is kept; its 51 bases are in frame from base 1. On this clonotype itself: The antigen it recognizes is unknown. Base qualities were left out, and no much larger clone turns up one base away.

The sequence came from a woman in her thirties or forties in good health. The chain employs TRBV29-1 and TRBJ1-1, and perhaps TRBD1 as D gene, on 6 matching bases. The sequenced sample was blood. The encoded CDR3 is CSVAEQALDSWNTEAFF. The nucleotides read TGCAGCGTTGCAGAACAAGCGCTGGACAGCTGGAACACTGAAGCTTTCTTT.